Listed below are T cell receptor beta chains from one sample, sequenced in a study of shared clonotypes between healthy human individuals. The data were produced by immunoSEQ multiplex PCR, yet TCRdb's version contains in-frame clones alone and is incomplete. The sample lists some 1.5 million clones, 98% seen once, with around 0.47% in the top ten. The specimen was naive CD4+ T cells sorted from blood. These receptors all come from a man younger than 40 in good health. Both conserved end residues are part of each CDR3. The D gene is left open where the match is weak.

TRBD2 | TRBJ2-5 | TRBV5-1 | CASSPAGEETQYF | TGCGCCAGCAGCCCTGCGGGAGAAGAGACCCAGTACTTC
NA | TRBJ1-2 | TRBV28 | CASSQTPGRYGYTF | TGTGCCAGCAGTCAAACCCCGGGTCGGTATGGCTACACCTTC
NA | TRBJ2-1 | TRBV19 | CASNPTAGLYNEQFF | TGTGCCAGTAACCCTACCGCGGGACTTTACAATGAGCAGTTCTTC
NA | TRBJ2-7 | TRBV5-5 | CASSPRSELSYEQYF | TGTGCCAGCAGCCCTCGGAGTGAGTTGTCTTACGAGCAGTACTTC
NA | TRBJ1-3 | TRBV10-2 | CASSGSDSGNTIYF | TGCGCCAGCAGTGGCTCCGACTCTGGAAACACCATATATTTT
NA | TRBJ2-2 | TRBV19 | CASSLQSGELFF | TGTGCCAGTAGTCTCCAATCCGGGGAGCTGTTTTTT
NA | TRBJ2-7 | TRBV5-6 | CASSLEVLEGHEQYF | TGTGCCAGCAGCTTGGAAGTATTGGAGGGTCACGAGCAGTACTTC
NA | TRBJ2-7 | TRBV28 | CASSYTVSYEQYF | TGTGCCAGCAGTTACACAGTTTCCTACGAGCAGTACTTC
NA | TRBJ2-7 | TRBV13 | CASSLGFDEQYF | TGTGCCAGCAGCTTGGGATTCGACGAGCAGTACTTC
NA | TRBJ2-1 | TRBV1 | CTSSHVLGTGPHNEQFF | TGCACCAGCAGCCACGTGCTGGGGACGGGGCCACACAATGAGCAGTTCTTC
NA | TRBJ1-1 | TRBV19 | CASRREIFGGAFF | TGTGCCAGCCGGAGGGAGATTTTCGGAGGGGCTTTCTTT
NA | TRBJ2-5 | TRBV5-1 | CASSPGETQYF | TGCGCCAGCAGCCCCGGCGAGACCCAGTACTTC
NA | TRBJ2-5 | TRBV2 | CASSDSGETQYF | TGTGCCAGCAGTGATAGTGGGGAGACCCAGTACTTC
TRBD2 | TRBJ2-7 | TRBV15 | CATSSRGGIRDF | TGTGCCACCAGCTCCCGGGGGGGGATTAGGGACTTC
NA | TRBJ2-7 | TRBV30 | CAWRDEQYF | TGTGCCTGGAGAGACGAGCAGTACTTC
TRBD1 | TRBJ2-5 | TRBV9 | CASSQIPTGGLETQYF | TGTGCCAGCAGCCAAATTCCAACAGGGGGCCTCGAGACCCAGTACTTC
NA | TRBJ1-1 | TRBV28 | CASSFRGTEAFF | TGTGCCAGCAGTTTTAGGGGGACTGAAGCTTTCTTT